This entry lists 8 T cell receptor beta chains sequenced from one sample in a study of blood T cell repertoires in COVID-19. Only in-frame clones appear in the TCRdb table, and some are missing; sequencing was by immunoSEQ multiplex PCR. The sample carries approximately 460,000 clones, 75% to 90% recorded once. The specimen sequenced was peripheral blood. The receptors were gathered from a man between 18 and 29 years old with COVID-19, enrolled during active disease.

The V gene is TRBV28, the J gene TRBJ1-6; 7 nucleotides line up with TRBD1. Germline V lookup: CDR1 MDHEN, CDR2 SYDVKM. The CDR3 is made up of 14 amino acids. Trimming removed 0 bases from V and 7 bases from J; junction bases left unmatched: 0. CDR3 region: CASSLWTGNSPLHF. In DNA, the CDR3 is TGTGCCAGCAGTTTATGGACAGGGAATTCACCCCTCCACTTT.

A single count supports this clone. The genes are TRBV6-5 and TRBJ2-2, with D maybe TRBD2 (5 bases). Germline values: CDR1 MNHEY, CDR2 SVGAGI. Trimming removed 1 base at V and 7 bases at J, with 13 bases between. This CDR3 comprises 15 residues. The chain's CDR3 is CASSYFKGDGGELFF. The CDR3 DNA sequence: TGTGCCAGCAGTTACTTTAAGGGAGATGGCGGGGAGCTGTTTTTT.

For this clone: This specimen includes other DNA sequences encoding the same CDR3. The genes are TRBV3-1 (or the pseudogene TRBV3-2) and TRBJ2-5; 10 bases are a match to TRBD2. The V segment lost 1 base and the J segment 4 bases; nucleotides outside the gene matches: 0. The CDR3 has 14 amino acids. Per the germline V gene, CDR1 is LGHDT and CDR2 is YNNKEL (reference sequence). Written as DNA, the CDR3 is TGTGCCAGCAGCCAAGGACTAGCGGGAGAGACCCAGTACTTC. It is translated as CASSQGLAGETQYF.

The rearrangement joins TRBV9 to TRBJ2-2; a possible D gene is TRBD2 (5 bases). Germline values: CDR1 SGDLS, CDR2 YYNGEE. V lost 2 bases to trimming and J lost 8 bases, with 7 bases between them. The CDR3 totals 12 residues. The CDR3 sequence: CASSVRLGELFF. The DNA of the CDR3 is TGTGCCAGCAGCGTGAGACTAGGGGAGCTGTTTTTT.

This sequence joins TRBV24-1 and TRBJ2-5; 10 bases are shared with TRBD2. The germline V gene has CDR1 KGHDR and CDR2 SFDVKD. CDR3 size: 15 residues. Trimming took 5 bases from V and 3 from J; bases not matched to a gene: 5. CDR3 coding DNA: TGTGCCACCAGTGGGGTAGCGGGAGGTAAAGAGACCCAGTACTTC. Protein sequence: CATSGVAGGKETQYF.

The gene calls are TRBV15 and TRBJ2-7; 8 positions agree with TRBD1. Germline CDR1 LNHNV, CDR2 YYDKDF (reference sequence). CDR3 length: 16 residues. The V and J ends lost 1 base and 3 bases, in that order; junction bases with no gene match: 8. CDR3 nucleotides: TGTGCCACCAGCAGAGTCAGGAACAGGGGGAACTACGAGCAGTACTTC. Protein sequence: CATSRVRNRGNYEQYF.

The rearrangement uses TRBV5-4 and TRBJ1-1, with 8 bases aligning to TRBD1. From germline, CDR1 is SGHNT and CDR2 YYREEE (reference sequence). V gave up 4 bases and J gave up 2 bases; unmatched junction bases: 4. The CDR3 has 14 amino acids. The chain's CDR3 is CASSGQGGNTEAFF. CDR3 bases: TGTGCCAGCAGCGGACAGGGAGGAAACACTGAAGCTTTCTTT.

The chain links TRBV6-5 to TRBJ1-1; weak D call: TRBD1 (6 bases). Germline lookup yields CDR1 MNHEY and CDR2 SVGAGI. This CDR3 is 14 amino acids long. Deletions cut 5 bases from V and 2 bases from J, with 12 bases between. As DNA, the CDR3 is TGTGCCAGCAGTAAACGGACAGACAACACTGAAGCTTTCTTT. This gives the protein CASSKRTDNTEAFF.